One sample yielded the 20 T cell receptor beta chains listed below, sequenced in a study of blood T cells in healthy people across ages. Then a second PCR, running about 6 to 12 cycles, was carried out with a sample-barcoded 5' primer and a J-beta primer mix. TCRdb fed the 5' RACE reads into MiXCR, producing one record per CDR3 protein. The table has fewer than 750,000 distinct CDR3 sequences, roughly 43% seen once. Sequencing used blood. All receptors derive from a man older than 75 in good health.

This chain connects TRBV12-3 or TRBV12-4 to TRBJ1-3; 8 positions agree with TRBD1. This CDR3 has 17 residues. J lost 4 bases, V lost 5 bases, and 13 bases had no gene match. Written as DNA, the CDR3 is TGTGCCAGCAGTCCGAGGACAGGGTCTTCTCTGGGAAACACCATATATTTT. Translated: CASSPRTGSSLGNTIYF.

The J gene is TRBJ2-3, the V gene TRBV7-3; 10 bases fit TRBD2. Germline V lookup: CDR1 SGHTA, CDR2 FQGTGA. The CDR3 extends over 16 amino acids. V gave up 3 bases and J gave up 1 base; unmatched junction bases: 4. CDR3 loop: CASSFSGGVGTDTQYF. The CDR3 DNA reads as TGTGCCAGCAGCTTCAGCGGGGGGGTAGGCACAGATACGCAGTATTTT.

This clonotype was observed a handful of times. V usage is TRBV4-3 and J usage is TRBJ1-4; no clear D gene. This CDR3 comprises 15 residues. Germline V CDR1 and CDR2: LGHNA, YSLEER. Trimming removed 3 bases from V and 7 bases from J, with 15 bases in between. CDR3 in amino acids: CASSQTPDSGEKLFF. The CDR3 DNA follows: TGCGCCAGCAGCCAGACCCCGGATTCCGGTGAAAAACTGTTTTTT.

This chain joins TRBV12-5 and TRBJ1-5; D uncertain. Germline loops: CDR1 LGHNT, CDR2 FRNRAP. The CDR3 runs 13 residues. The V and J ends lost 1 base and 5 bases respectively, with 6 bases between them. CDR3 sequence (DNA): TGTGCTAGTGGTTTGGACGGATATCAGCCCCAGCATTTT. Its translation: CASGLDGYQPQHF.

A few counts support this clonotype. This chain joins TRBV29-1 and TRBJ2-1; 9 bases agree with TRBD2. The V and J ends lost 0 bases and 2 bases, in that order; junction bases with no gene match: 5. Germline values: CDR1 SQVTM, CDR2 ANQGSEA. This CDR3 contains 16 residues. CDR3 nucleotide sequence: TGCAGCGTTGAAGATCTGGGCGGGAGGGCCTACAATGAGCAGTTCTTC. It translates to CSVEDLGGRAYNEQFF.

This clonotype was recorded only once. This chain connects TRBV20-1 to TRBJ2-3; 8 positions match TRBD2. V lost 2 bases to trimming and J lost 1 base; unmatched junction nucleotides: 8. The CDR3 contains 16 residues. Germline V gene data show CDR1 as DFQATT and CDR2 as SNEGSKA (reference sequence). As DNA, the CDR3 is TGCAGTGCTAGAAGCAGCGGGAGAAGGGGCACAGATACGCAGTATTTT. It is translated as CSARSSGRRGTDTQYF.

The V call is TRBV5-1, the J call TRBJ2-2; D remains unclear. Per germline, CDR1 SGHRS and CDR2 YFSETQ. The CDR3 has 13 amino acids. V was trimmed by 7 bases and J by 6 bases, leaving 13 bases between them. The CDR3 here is CASSDWGAGELFF. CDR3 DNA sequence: TGCGCCAGCTCAGATTGGGGTGCCGGGGAGCTGTTTTTT.

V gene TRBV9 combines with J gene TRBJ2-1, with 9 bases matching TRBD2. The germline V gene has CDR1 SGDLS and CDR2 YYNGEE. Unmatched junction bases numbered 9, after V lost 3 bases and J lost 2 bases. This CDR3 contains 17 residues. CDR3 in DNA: TGTGCCAGCAGCGCACCAGCGGGCGGGGGGGCCTACAATGAGCAGTTCTTC. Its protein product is CASSAPAGGGAYNEQFF.

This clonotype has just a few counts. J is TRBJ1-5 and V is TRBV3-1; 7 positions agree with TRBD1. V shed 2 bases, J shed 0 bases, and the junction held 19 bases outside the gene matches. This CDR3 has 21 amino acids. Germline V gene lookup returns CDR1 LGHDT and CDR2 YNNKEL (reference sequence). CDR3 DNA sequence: TGTGCCAGCAGCCAAAAATGGTTCGGGACAGTGCGACCCATTAGCAATCAGCCCCAGCATTTT. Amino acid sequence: CASSQKWFGTVRPISNQPQHF. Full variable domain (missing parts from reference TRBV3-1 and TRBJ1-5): DTAVSQTPKYLVTQMGNDKSIKCEQNLGHDTMYWYKQDSKKFLKIMFSYNNKELIINETVPNRFSPKSPDKAHLNLHINSLELGDSAVYFCASSQKWFGTVRPISNQPQHFGDGTRLSIL.

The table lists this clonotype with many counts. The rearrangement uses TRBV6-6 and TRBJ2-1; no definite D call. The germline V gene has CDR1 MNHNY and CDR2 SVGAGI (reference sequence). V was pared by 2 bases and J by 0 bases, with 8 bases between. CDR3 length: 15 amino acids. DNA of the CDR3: TGTGCCAGCAGTTACCCACAGAGCTCCTACAATGAGCAGTTCTTC. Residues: CASSYPQSSYNEQFF.

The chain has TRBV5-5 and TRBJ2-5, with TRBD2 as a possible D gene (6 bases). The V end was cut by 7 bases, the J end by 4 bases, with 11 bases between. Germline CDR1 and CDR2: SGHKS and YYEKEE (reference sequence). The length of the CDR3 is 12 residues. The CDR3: CASRLGGETQYF. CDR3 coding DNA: TGTGCCAGCCGTTTGGGGGGAGAGACCCAGTACTTC.

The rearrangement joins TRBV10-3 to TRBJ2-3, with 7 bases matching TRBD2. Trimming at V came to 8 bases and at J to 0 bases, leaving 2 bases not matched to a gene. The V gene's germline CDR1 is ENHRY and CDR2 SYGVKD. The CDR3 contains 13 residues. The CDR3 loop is CAIQAGSTDTQYF. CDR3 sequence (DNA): TGTGCCATCCAAGCGGGAAGCACAGATACGCAGTATTTT.

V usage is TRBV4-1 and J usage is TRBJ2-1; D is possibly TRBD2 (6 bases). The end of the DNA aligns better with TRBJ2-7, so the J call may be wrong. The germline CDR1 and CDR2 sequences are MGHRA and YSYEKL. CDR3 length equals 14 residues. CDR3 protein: CASSQEAQGLEQYF. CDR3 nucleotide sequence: TGCGCCAGCAGCCAAGAGGCCCAGGGACTTGAGCAGTACTTC.

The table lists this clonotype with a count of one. The CDR3 DNA reads as TGCGCCAGCAGCCCAATGGGGGCGTCAGATACGCAGTATTTT. It translates to CASSPMGASDTQYF. This chain joins TRBV5-1 and TRBJ2-3, with TRBD1 as a possible D gene (6 bases). The germline V and J ends were trimmed by 4 bases and 4 bases, with 13 bases remaining between them. Germline values: CDR1 SGHRS, CDR2 YFSETQ. The CDR3 length is 14 residues.

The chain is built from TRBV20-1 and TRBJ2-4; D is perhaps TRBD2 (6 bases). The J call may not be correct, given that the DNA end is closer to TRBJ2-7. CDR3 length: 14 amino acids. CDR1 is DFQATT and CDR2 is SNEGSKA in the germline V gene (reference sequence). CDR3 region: CSASALSGEYEQYF. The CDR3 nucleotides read TGCAGTGCTTCTGCCCTGTCGGGGGAATACGAGCAGTACTTC.

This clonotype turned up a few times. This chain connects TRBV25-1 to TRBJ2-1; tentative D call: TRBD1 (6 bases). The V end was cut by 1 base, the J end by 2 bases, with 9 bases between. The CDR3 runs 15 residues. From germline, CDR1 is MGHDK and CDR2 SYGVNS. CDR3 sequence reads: CASSESDRAYNEQFF. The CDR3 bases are TGTGCCAGCAGTGAATCGGACAGAGCCTACAATGAGCAGTTCTTC.

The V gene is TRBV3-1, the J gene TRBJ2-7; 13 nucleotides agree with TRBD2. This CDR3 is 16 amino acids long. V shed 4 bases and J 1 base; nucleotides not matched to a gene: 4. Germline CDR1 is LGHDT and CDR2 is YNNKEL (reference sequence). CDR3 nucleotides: TGTGCCAGCAGCCTCGGGACTAGCGGGGTATCCTACGAGCAGTACTTC. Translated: CASSLGTSGVSYEQYF.

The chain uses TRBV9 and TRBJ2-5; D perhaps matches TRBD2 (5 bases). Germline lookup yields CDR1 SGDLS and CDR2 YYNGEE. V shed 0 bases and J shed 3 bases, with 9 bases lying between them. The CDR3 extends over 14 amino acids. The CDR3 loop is CASSVDEGKETQYF. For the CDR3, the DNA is TGTGCCAGCAGCGTAGATGAGGGTAAAGAGACCCAGTACTTC. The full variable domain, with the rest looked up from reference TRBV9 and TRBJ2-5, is DSGVTQTPKHLITATGQRVTLRCSPRSGDLSVYWYQQSLDQGLQFLIQYYNGEERAKGNILERFSAQQFPDLHSELNLSSLELGDSALYFCASSVDEGKETQYFGPGTRLLVL.

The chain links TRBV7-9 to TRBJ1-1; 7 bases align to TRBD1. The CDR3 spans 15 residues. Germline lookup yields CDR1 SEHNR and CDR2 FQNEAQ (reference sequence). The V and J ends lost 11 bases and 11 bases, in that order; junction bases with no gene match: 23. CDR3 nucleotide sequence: TGTGCCGGGTTCAGAGCCGGGGTGACAGGGCTCACGGCTTTCTTT. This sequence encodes CAGFRAGVTGLTAFF.

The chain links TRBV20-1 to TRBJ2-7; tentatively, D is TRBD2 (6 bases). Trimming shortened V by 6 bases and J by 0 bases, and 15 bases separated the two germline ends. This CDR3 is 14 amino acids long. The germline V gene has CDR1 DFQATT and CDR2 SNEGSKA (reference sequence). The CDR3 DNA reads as TGCAGTGCGCAGACTAGTGATCTCTCCTACGAGCAGTACTTC. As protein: CSAQTSDLSYEQYF.